This T cell receptor beta chain was retrieved from a study of T cells in Graves' hyperthyroidism and ophthalmopathy. Broader study findings: Blood shared most expanded thyroid clonotypes above 0.001.

Losses at the gene ends were 4 bases for V and 6 bases for J; bases not matched to a gene: 9. This CDR3 spans 15 amino acids. Germline-derived CDR1 and CDR2 are SGHVS and FQNEAQ. The TCR beta CDR3 regions underwent amplification using RNA transcripts as the source. First-round RT-PCR targeting the TCR CDR3 was performed with the HTBI primer set. TCRdb re-analysed the multiplex PCR reads in MiXCR, keeping a single row per CDR3 protein. Among over 650,000 distinct CDR3 sequences listed, about 45% were seen once. This clonotype was detected many times. Antigen: not known. The source material was peripheral blood or thyroid tissue (not recorded which). The genes are TRBV7-8 and TRBJ1-5, with 7 bases identical to TRBD1. The source is an adult man with Graves' disease, either hyperthyroidism or ophthalmopathy (not recorded which). This CDR3 is CASSSRQGSSQPQHF. In DNA, the CDR3 is TGTGCCAGCAGCTCCAGACAGGGTAGTTCTCAGCCCCAGCATTTT. Combining the CDR3 with reference TRBV7-8 and TRBJ1-5 gives the whole variable domain GAGVSQSPRYKVAKRGQDVALRCDPISGHVSLFWYQQALGQGPEFLTYFQNEAQLDKSGLPSDRFFAERPEGSVSTLKIQRTQQEDSAVYLCASSSRQGSSQPQHFGDGTRLSIL.